This T cell receptor (beta chain) was sequenced for a study of T-cell reconstitution after alpha-beta-depleted transplantation in children. Unique molecular identifiers featured in how the TCRbeta library was prepared. TCRdb re-derived calls from the PCR reads in MiXCR, one entry per CDR3 protein. The sample shows about 510,000 distinct CDR3 sequences, around 10% of them seen only once. Study-level results: Surviving recipient T cells and intrathymic progenitors accounted for some patients' high TCRbeta diversity at day 60. Counts and diversity of T cells one year after transplant came mostly from newly produced T cells. Several hundred expanded graft clones reportedly gave rise to the alpha-beta T cells present about two months after transplant.

This CDR3 has 13 residues. CDR1 is ENHRY, CDR2 SYGVKD, per germline. Note on this clonotype: The antigen remains undetermined. A much larger clone differs from this one at a single base, so this may be a read error.

The TCR originated in a female patient younger than 10 who had a stem cell transplant for aplastic anemia, so the T cells may come from the graft donor. Sequenced here: PBMCs, mostly from graft donor cells, sampled 180 days after TCRalphabeta/CD19-depleted stem cell transplant. V and J are TRBV10-3 and TRBJ2-7; D might be TRBD1 (6 bases). The chain's CDR3 is CPISRGIGYEQYF. Here the CDR3 DNA reads TGTCCCATCAGTAGGGGGATCGGCTACGAGCAGTACTTC.